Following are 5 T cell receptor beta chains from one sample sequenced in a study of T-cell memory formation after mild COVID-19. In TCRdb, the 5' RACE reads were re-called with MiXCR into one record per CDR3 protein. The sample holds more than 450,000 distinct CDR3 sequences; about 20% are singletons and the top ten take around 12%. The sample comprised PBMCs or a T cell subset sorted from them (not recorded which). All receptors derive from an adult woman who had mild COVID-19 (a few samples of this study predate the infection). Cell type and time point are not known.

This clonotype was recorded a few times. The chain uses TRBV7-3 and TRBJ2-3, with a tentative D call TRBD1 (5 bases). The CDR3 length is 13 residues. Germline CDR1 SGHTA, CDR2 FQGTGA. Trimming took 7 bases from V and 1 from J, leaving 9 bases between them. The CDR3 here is CASTGQGTDTQYF. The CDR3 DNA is TGTGCCAGCACAGGACAAGGCACAGATACGCAGTATTTT.

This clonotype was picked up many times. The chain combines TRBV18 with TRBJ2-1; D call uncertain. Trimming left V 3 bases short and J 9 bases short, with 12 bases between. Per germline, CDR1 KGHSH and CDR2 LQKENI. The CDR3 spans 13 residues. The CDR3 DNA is TGTGCCAGCTCACCTGGCTTGACGGGTGAGCAGTTCTTC. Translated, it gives CASSPGLTGEQFF.

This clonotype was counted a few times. For the CDR3, the DNA is TGTGCCAGCAGCGTGTCCATCGGGACAGGGTATGGCGAGCAGTACTTC. Protein sequence: CASSVSIGTGYGEQYF. This chain joins TRBV9 and TRBJ2-7; 9 positions match TRBD1. CDR3 size: 16 residues. Germline assignment: CDR1 SGDLS and CDR2 YYNGEE. The junction had 12 bases not matched to a gene; V was cut back by 2 bases and J by 6 bases.

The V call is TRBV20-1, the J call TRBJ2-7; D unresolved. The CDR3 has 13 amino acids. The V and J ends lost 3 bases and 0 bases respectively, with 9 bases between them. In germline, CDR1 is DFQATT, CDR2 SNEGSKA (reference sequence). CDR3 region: CSASPESSYEQYF. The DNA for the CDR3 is TGCAGTGCTAGCCCAGAGAGCTCCTACGAGCAGTACTTC.

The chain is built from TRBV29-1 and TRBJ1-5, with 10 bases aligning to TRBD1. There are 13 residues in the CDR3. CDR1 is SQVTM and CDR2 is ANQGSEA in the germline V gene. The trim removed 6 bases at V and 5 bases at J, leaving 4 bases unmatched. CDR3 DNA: TGCAGCGTAACCGGACAGGGGGATCAGCCCCAGCATTTT. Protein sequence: CSVTGQGDQPQHF.